This note documents a single T cell receptor beta chain sequence. The data belong to a study of PD-1 blockade in classical Hodgkin lymphoma. Method: immunoSEQ multiplex PCR; TCRdb's copy keeps in-frame clones and lacks some. The sample lists more than 40,000 clones; around nine tenths were seen once. All patients experienced relapse after autologous stem cell transplantation, and brentuximab vedotin exposure was variable. Each best response was a complete response, a partial response or progressive disease. The germline V gene has CDR1 SGHTA and CDR2 FQGTGA. Unmatched junction bases numbered 8, after V lost 10 bases and J lost 3 bases. This CDR3 contains 14 residues.

Here the sequenced sample was peripheral blood mononuclear cells (PBMCs), taken at baseline. This chain uses TRBV7-3 with TRBJ2-2; 7 nucleotides align to TRBD1. The sequence came from a human donor with classical Hodgkin lymphoma. The CDR3 loop is CAIPGQIYTGELFF. The CDR3 nucleotides are TGTGCCATCCCGGGACAGATCTACACCGGGGAGCTGTTTTTT. Complete variable domain (other parts from reference TRBV7-3 and TRBJ2-2): GAGVSQTPSNKVTEKGKYVELRCDPISGHTALYWYRQSLGQGPEFLIYFQGTGAADDSGLPNDRFFAVRPEGSVSTLKIQRTERGDSAVYLCAIPGQIYTGELFFGEGSRLTVL.